These 11 T cell receptor beta chains were sequenced from one sample in a study of shared clonotypes between healthy human individuals. TCRdb's table, derived via immunoSEQ multiplex PCR, lists solely in-frame clones and lacks some. The data show millions of clones, approximately 95% seen once. Sequencing used naive CD4+ T cells from PBMCs. Subset reported: CD45RA+ positively selected. All receptors derive from a man between 18 and 35 years old in good health. Some clones in this sample may be carry-over from other donors' samples.

The chain joins TRBV15 to TRBJ2-7; no clear D. Trimming removed 0 bases at V and 0 bases at J, with 6 bases between. The CDR3 totals 14 residues. Germline values: CDR1 LNHNV, CDR2 YYDKDF (reference sequence). The CDR3 DNA reads TGTGCCACCAGCAGAGATGACGGCTCCTACGAGCAGTACTTC. Its translation: CATSRDDGSYEQYF.

The V call is TRBV14, the J call TRBJ2-5, with D possibly being TRBD1 (6 bases). The CDR3 consists of 13 residues. Germline V gene lookup returns CDR1 SGHDN and CDR2 FVKESK. V dropped 0 bases and J dropped 13 bases, with 15 bases sitting between them. The CDR3 is CASSQDLRTVAYF. The DNA of the CDR3 is TGTGCCAGCAGCCAAGATCTGCGGACAGTAGCGTACTTC.

This clone has a single count. This sequence joins TRBV5-1 and TRBJ2-3; D is undetermined. Looked up from germline, CDR1 is SGHRS and CDR2 is YFSETQ. Deletions cut 0 bases from V and 6 bases from J, with 8 bases between. This CDR3 is built from 13 residues. The CDR3 loop is CASSLDSGDTQYF. CDR3 bases: TGCGCCAGCAGCTTGGACTCCGGGGATACGCAGTATTTT.

The chain recombines TRBV5-7 with TRBJ2-7; TRBD2 aligns across 13 bases. TRBV5-7 is assigned to the ORF class and has an uncertain function. J lost 4 bases, V lost 1 base, and 8 bases had no gene match. The CDR3 totals 17 residues. CDR3 loop: CASSLLRTSGRRYEQYF. The CDR3 DNA reads as TGTGCCAGCAGCTTGTTAAGGACTAGCGGGAGAAGGTACGAGCAGTACTTC.

The J gene is TRBJ1-3, the V gene TRBV29-1; a possible D gene is TRBD1 (5 bases). V dropped 4 bases and J dropped 2 bases, with 15 bases sitting between them. The CDR3 has 15 amino acids. Germline CDR1 SQVTM, CDR2 ANQGSEA. This CDR3 is CSVGRGRLAGNTIYF. CDR3 coding DNA: TGCAGCGTTGGGAGGGGCCGGTTGGCTGGAAACACCATATATTTT.

V is TRBV7-9 and J is TRBJ1-1; D not resolved. V was shortened by 5 bases and J by 7 bases, with 14 bases between the two germline ends. CDR1 is SEHNR and CDR2 is FQNEAQ in the germline V gene (reference sequence). The CDR3 covers 13 residues. CDR3 in amino acids: CASSGRPSHEAFF. The CDR3 nucleotides read TGTGCCAGCAGCGGCAGGCCGAGCCATGAAGCTTTCTTT.

V and J are TRBV6-5 and TRBJ1-1, with D possibly TRBD1 on 5 matching bases. CDR1 and CDR2 (germline): MNHEY, SVGAGI. V shed 2 bases and J shed 6 bases, with 13 bases lying between them. The CDR3 consists of 14 residues. The CDR3 loop reads CASSYVLGTAEAFF. The CDR3 nucleotides are TGTGCCAGCAGTTACGTGTTGGGGACCGCTGAAGCTTTCTTT.

This chain's CDR3 is CASSYPRDSYNEQFF. CDR3 DNA: TGCGCCAGCAGCTACCCCCGGGACAGCTACAATGAGCAGTTCTTC. The V gene is TRBV4-1, the J gene TRBJ2-1; 7 nucleotides line up with TRBD1. In germline, CDR1 is MGHRA, CDR2 YSYEKL. With 5 bases clipped from V and 3 bases from J, the junction kept 7 bases outside the gene matches. The CDR3 loop spans 15 amino acids.

The chain has TRBV4-3 and TRBJ2-1, with D unclear. In germline, CDR1 is LGHNA, CDR2 YSLEER. Trimming removed 4 bases from V and 7 bases from J, with 17 bases in between. This CDR3 is 15 amino acids long. CDR3 amino acids: CASSREVSIGNEQFF. CDR3 sequence (DNA): TGCGCCAGCAGCCGAGAGGTATCAATCGGGAATGAGCAGTTCTTC.

This CDR3 is CASSKTGGSDTQYF. In DNA form, the CDR3 reads TGTGCCAGCAGCAAGACAGGGGGCTCCGATACGCAGTATTTT. The gene calls are TRBV9 and TRBJ2-3; TRBD1 aligns across 10 bases. Germline trimming cut 4 bases from V and 6 bases from J; bases unmatched to any gene: 5. Germline V CDR1 and CDR2: SGDLS, YYNGEE. The CDR3 is made up of 14 amino acids.

The J gene is TRBJ1-2, the V gene TRBV9; tentative D call: TRBD1 (6 bases). Trimming shortened V by 3 bases and J by 4 bases, and 19 bases separated the two germline ends. The germline V gene has CDR1 SGDLS and CDR2 YYNGEE. This CDR3 has 16 residues. The CDR3 DNA is TGTGCCAGCAGCGGCGGAACAGGGTCGACCCTCTATGGCTACACCTTC. It is translated as CASSGGTGSTLYGYTF.